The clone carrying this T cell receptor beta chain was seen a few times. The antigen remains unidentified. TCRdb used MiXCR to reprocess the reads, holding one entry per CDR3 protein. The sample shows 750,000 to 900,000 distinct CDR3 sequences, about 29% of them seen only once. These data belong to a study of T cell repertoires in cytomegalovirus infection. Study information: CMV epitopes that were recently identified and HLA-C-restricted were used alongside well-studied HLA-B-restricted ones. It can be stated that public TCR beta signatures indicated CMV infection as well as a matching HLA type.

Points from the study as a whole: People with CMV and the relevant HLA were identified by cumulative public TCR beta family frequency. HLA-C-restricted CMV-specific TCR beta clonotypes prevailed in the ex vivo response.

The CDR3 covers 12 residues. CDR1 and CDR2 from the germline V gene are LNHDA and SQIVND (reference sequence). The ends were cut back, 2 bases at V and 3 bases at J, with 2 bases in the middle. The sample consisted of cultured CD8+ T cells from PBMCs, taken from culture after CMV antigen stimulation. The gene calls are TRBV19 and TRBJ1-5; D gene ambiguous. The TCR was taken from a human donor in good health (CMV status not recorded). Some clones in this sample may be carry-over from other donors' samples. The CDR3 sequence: CASSINNQPQHF. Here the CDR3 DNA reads TGTGCCAGTAGTATAAACAATCAGCCCCAGCATTTT.